This T cell receptor (beta chain) was captured by sequencing in a study of chemoradiotherapy in HPV16-positive cancers. Study-wide results and caveats: Non-HPV-specific T cells did not expand in tumors during treatment, whereas candidate HPV-specific clones and E7-related motifs did.

Germline trimming cut 6 bases from V and 6 bases from J; bases unmatched to any gene: 3. Germline CDR1 reads SGHNT; CDR2 reads YYREEE (reference sequence). This CDR3 has 14 amino acids. On this clone itself: Antigen specificity is unknown.

The assay was immunoSEQ multiplex PCR, and TCRdb's table has in-frame clones only and misses some. The data show about 22,000 clones, 73% seen once. The sample was gathered from a patient who underwent chemoradiotherapy. The chain employs TRBV5-4 and TRBJ1-6; the match to TRBD1 covers 10 bases. This receptor was taken from a human donor with HPV-associated anogenital cancer. The CDR3 loop reads CASTRTGGNSPLHF. DNA of the CDR3: TGTGCCAGCACCCGGACAGGGGGTAATTCACCCCTCCACTTT. The whole variable domain, remainder taken from reference TRBV5-4 and TRBJ1-6, is ETGVTQSPTHLIKTRGQQVTLRCSSQSGHNTVSWYQQALGQGPQFIFQYYREEENGRGNFPPRFSGLQFPNYSSELNVNALELDDSALYLCASTRTGGNSPLHFGNGTRLTVT.